This T cell receptor (beta chain) came from a study of cytomegalovirus exposure and HLA in healthy donors. Primers: 60 Vbeta forward and 13 Jbeta reverse. Clones were read by immunoSEQ multiplex PCR, and TCRdb kept only the in-frame ones, dropping some. The sample has about 94,000 clones; 81% are singletons. The germline gives CDR1 SGHTA, CDR2 FQGNSA. This CDR3 has 17 residues. V shed 5 bases, J shed 2 bases, and the junction held 5 bases outside the gene matches. The gene calls are TRBV7-2 and TRBJ2-5; TRBD2 aligns across 16 bases. Sequencing used PBMCs. The source of this sequence is a human donor in good health. Here the CDR3 reads CASSPGTSGGAQETQYF. The CDR3 DNA is TGTGCCAGCAGCCCCGGGACTAGCGGGGGGGCTCAAGAGACCCAGTACTTC.